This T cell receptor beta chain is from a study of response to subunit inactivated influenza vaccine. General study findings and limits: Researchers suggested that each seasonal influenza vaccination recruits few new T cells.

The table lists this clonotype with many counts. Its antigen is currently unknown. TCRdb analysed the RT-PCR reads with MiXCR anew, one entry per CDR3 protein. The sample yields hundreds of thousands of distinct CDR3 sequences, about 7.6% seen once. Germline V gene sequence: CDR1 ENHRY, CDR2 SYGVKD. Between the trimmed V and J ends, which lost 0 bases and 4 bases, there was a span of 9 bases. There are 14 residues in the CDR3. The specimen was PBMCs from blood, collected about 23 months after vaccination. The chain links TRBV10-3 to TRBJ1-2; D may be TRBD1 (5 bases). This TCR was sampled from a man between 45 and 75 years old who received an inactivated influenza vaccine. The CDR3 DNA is TGTGCCATCAGTGAGTCGGGGGGTAGCTATGGCTACACCTTC. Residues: CAISESGGSYGYTF.